This passage covers 10 T cell receptor beta chains from one sample sequenced in a study of T cells after yellow fever vaccination (dated by TCRdb to between 2018 and 2021). Library preparation used 5' RACE. Sequenced using an Illumina HiSeq 2500. TCRdb passed the public sequencing reads through fastp at Q25 and MiXCR, retaining productive beta sequences. Merged by CDR3 protein, the rows form single entries marked with the most common genes and DNA. The sample table lists some 400,000 distinct CDR3 sequences, about 6% of them with a count of one. The ten largest clones represent approximately 15% of the sample. The treatment or condition label for this specimen denotes: live attenuated yellow fever vaccine strain. Sequencing used PBMCs, obtained 5 days after the yellow fever booster vaccination. These receptors were collected from a man aged 25-45 years who received the YFV17D yellow fever vaccine.

This clonotype was observed at least ten times. The CDR3 nucleotides are TGCGCCAGCAGCTTGGATACTAGCGGGAGGTCAGAGCAGTTCTTC. It specifies CASSLDTSGRSEQFF. This sequence joins TRBV5-1 and TRBJ2-1; TRBD2 agrees at 12 bases. CDR1 and CDR2 from the germline V gene are SGHRS and YFSETQ. The CDR3 length is 15 residues. Trimming at V came to 0 bases and at J to 10 bases, leaving 5 bases not matched to a gene.

This clonotype was observed many times. V usage is TRBV19 and J usage is TRBJ2-1; D uncertain. Germline CDR1 and CDR2: LNHDA and SQIVND (reference sequence). V shed 7 bases and J shed 7 bases, with 8 bases lying between them. The CDR3 sequence is 11 residues long. Written as DNA, the CDR3 is TGTGCCAGTACTAAGAGGAATGAGCAGTTCTTC. Encoded protein: CASTKRNEQFF.

The V call is TRBV5-4, the J call TRBJ1-2; TRBD1 matches at 11 bases. The CDR3 is 14 amino acids. Germline assignment: CDR1 SGHNT and CDR2 YYREEE (reference sequence). Trimming cost V 3 bases and J 8 bases; bases outside gene matches: 6. Here the CDR3 reads CASSSRTGGSGYTF. The CDR3 nucleotides are TGTGCCAGCAGCTCCAGGACAGGGGGCAGCGGCTACACCTTC.

This clonotype was counted a few times. The chain combines TRBV20-1 with TRBJ1-4; a weak D match, TRBD1 (5 bases). The CDR3 contains 13 residues. CDR1 is DFQATT, CDR2 SNEGSKA, per germline (reference sequence). V lost 6 bases, J lost 5 bases, and 13 bases lay in between. The CDR3 sequence: CSAESGGNEKLFF. The CDR3 nucleotides read TGCAGTGCCGAGTCGGGGGGGAATGAAAAACTGTTTTTT.

This clonotype has just a few counts. The chain is built from TRBV20-1 and TRBJ2-1; perhaps D is TRBD1 or TRBD2 (7 bases each). This CDR3 is 13 amino acids long. Trimming pared 8 bases from V and 8 bases from J, leaving 19 bases between. CDR1 is DFQATT, CDR2 SNEGSKA, per germline (reference sequence). CDR3 in amino acids: CSSELQGRDEQFF. In DNA, the CDR3 is TGCAGTTCCGAACTACAGGGGAGGGATGAGCAGTTCTTC.

This clonotype was seen a handful of times. The V gene is TRBV12-3 or TRBV12-4, the J gene TRBJ2-7; D assignment may be TRBD1 or TRBD2 (5 bases each). V shed 6 bases and J shed 6 bases, with 15 bases lying between them. There are 13 residues in the CDR3. The CDR3 loop is CASSLGERGEQYF. The DNA of the CDR3 is TGTGCCAGCAGCCTAGGGGAGAGGGGCGAGCAGTACTTC.

This chain links TRBV11-2 with TRBJ2-1, with D perhaps given as TRBD1 or TRBD2 (7 bases each). The CDR3 spans 15 residues. Trimming stripped 5 bases from V and 6 bases from J, with 17 bases between. Germline CDR1 SGHAT, CDR2 FQNNGV. CDR3 sequence: CASSRGDSATNEQFF. CDR3 DNA sequence: TGTGCCAGCAGCCGGGGGGACAGTGCGACCAATGAGCAGTTCTTC.

This clonotype was seen at least ten times. This chain uses TRBV29-1 with TRBJ2-1; D is unresolved. Trimming shortened V by 3 bases and J by 8 bases, and 8 bases separated the two germline ends. The germline V gene has CDR1 SQVTM and CDR2 ANQGSEA. CDR3 length equals 11 residues. CDR3 nucleotides: TGCAGCGTTGACCCTGTGGATGAGCAGTTCTTC. Residues: CSVDPVDEQFF.

This clonotype was seen repeatedly, ten times or more. The gene calls are TRBV5-1 and TRBJ2-7, with unresolved D. V lost 4 bases and J lost 0, with 8 bases in between. Germline V CDR1 and CDR2: SGHRS, YFSETQ. This CDR3 is 13 amino acids long. The CDR3 here is CASSEQSSYEQYF. In DNA form, the CDR3 reads TGCGCCAGCAGCGAACAGAGCTCCTACGAGCAGTACTTC.

This clonotype was observed a few times. The chain carries TRBV28 and TRBJ2-7; either TRBD1 or TRBD2 may supply D (5 bases each). Trimming shortened V by 7 bases and J by 5 bases, and 18 bases separated the two germline ends. This CDR3 has 14 residues. Germline CDR1 and CDR2: MDHEN and SYDVKM. CDR3 sequence (DNA): TGTGCCAGCACCCTGGGGACCCCTTGGAACGAGCAGTACTTC. Its protein is CASTLGTPWNEQYF.